This is a list of T cell receptor beta chains from one sample in a study of blood T cell repertoires in COVID-19. Sequencing used immunoSEQ multiplex PCR; TCRdb keeps in-frame clones, though not all of them. The table has a few hundred thousand clones, approximately 85% seen once. Sample: peripheral blood. Receptor source: a human donor in a cohort sampled during active COVID-19. CDR3s leave out the opening cysteine and the closing phenylalanine or tryptophan.

J gene | V gene | CDR3 protein
TRBJ1-2 | TRBV3-1/TRBV3-2 | ASSPGGYYGYT
TRBJ1-1 | TRBV5-1 | ASSLTGTGTDTEAF
TRBJ1-5 | TRBV18 | ASSPDSDNQPQH
TRBJ2-7 | TRBV5-1 | ASSLRTGDEQY
TRBJ2-6 | TRBV4-1 | ASSQIQGSSGANVLT
TRBJ1-5 | TRBV6-5 | ASTEGEGDQPQH
TRBJ1-5 | TRBV6-5 | ASSPTVNDQPQH
TRBJ2-1 | TRBV30 | AWGSGRGDYNEQF
TRBJ1-1 | TRBV18 | ASSDRGTEAF
TRBJ2-7 | TRBV6-5 | ASNFRSSSYEQY
TRBJ1-1 | TRBV30 | AWSVQTGRQAF
TRBJ2-1 | TRBV12-5 | ASGLLNLAGVVNEQF
TRBJ2-4 | TRBV29-1 | SVAPGGVAKNIQY
TRBJ1-2 | TRBV6-5 | ASSYSRTGGNYGYT
TRBJ1-5 | TRBV15 | ATSRVGGIDQPQH
TRBJ1-5 | TRBV30 | AWSPSGQPQH
TRBJ2-3 | TRBV9 | ASSVVGGQDTQY
TRBJ2-1 | TRBV6-2/TRBV6-3 | ASSYGGGGAQEQF
TRBJ2-7 | TRBV3-1/TRBV3-2 | ASSHQGIYEQY
TRBJ2-7 | TRBV6-5 | ASRAKGRAYEQY
TRBJ1-2 | TRBV4-2 | ASSQDARSHGYT
TRBJ2-3 | TRBV5-1 | ASSLVGVPPTDTQY
TRBJ1-5 | TRBV6-5 | ASSYSGTTNQPQH
TRBJ1-6 | TRBV5-1 | ASSLALGAGSPLH
TRBJ1-4 | TRBV11-1 | ASSSRGRATNEKLF
TRBJ1-1 | TRBV27 | ASSFLRDRGLGDTEAF
TRBJ1-4 | TRBV18 | ASSPVPTGNEKLF
TRBJ1-1 | TRBV9 | ASSVATVEEAF
TRBJ2-2 | TRBV5-1 | ASSSDRDGGELF
TRBJ2-1 | TRBV7-3 | ASSLTQLDNEQF
TRBJ1-6 | TRBV28 | ASSSGLRSPLH
TRBJ2-7 | TRBV12-5 | ASGFSLAGGIEQY
TRBJ2-1 | TRBV4-1 | ASSQDGGLGYNEQF
TRBJ2-2 | TRBV3-1/TRBV3-2 | ASSRGGGTNTGELF
TRBJ1-2 | TRBV18 | ASSKTATGGLSPGGYT
TRBJ2-3 | TRBV24-1 | ATSDFSPERTIPDTQY
TRBJ2-7 | TRBV6-1 | ASSEALTVSYEQY
TRBJ1-2 | TRBV6-4 | ASSDSPTRRDGYT
TRBJ1-1 | TRBV12-3/TRBV12-4 | ASSLRLTVEAF
TRBJ1-2 | TRBV15 | ATSRGGLNYGYT
TRBJ1-6 | TRBV5-1 | ASSGRNSPLH
TRBJ2-2 | TRBV5-1 | ASSLGPARIVGELF
TRBJ2-7 | TRBV20-1 | SASGDSDYEQY
TRBJ1-1 | TRBV5-1 | ASSLVPGKETEAF
TRBJ2-1 | TRBV3-1/TRBV3-2 | ASSQPQGRERSYNEQF
TRBJ1-1 | TRBV6-5 | ASSPGTGFAEAF
TRBJ1-6 | TRBV19 | ASSHRVGNSPLH
TRBJ2-6 | TRBV5-1 | ASSLARGGSGANVLT
TRBJ2-7 | TRBV7-3 | ASSLEHSYEQY
TRBJ2-6 | TRBV7-3 | ASSLMTGDSGANVLT
TRBJ1-2 | TRBV30 | AWSRSGRNGYT
TRBJ1-3 | TRBV7-9 | ASSPNSLGNTIY
TRBJ1-1 | TRBV10-3 | AISGQGKAF
TRBJ2-1 | TRBV6-5 | ASTLSGANEQF
TRBJ2-2 | TRBV29-1 | SVGLPGLAGNTGELF
TRBJ1-3 | TRBV25-1 | ASSRDSSGNTIY
TRBJ1-2 | TRBV29-1 | SVEAAKGGYGYT
TRBJ2-3 | TRBV7-9 | ASSRSDTQY